This is a list of T cell receptor beta chains from one sample in a study of siplizumab effects on memory and regulatory T cells. Some clones are missing from TCRdb's copy, which holds only in-frame ones; the method was immunoSEQ multiplex PCR. The repertoire holds 70,000 or so clones, with under 95% as singletons. The specimen sequenced was CD8+ T cells sorted from blood. The receptors here all came from a human donor in good health. Both conserved end residues are part of each CDR3. The order of the fields is D gene, J gene, V gene, clone size, CDR3 DNA, CDR3 protein. A D gene is named only where the DNA matches it firmly. Clone size appears in some rows only: once, few, many, or a class for an expanded clone.

d_call: TRBD2; j_call: TRBJ2-5; v_call: TRBV7-6; clone_size: .; cdr3_nt: TGTGCCAGCAGCTTAGCAGCGGGAGGAGTCCAAGAGACCCAGTACTTC; cdr3_aa: CASSLAAGGVQETQYF
d_call: .; j_call: TRBJ1-1; v_call: TRBV6-1; clone_size: .; cdr3_nt: TGTGCCAGCAGTGTGCCGGGACAATGGAACACTGAAGCTTTCTTT; cdr3_aa: CASSVPGQWNTEAFF
d_call: .; j_call: TRBJ2-7; v_call: TRBV5-8; clone_size: .; cdr3_nt: TGTGCCAGCAGCTCCCCAGTCGAGCAGTACTTC; cdr3_aa: CASSSPVEQYF
d_call: TRBD1; j_call: TRBJ1-1; v_call: TRBV7-6; clone_size: .; cdr3_nt: TGTGCCAGCAGCTTAGGAGCGACAGGGGTCGAAGCTTTCTTT; cdr3_aa: CASSLGATGVEAFF
d_call: .; j_call: TRBJ2-5; v_call: TRBV4-1; clone_size: .; cdr3_nt: TGCGCCAGCAGCCTTGGGTTGGGACCGACGAACCAACAAGAGACCCAGTACTTC; cdr3_aa: CASSLGLGPTNQQETQYF
d_call: .; j_call: TRBJ2-3; v_call: TRBV9; clone_size: .; cdr3_nt: TGTGCCAGCAGCGTATGGGCGGCCACAGATACGCAGTATTTT; cdr3_aa: CASSVWAATDTQYF
d_call: TRBD2; j_call: TRBJ2-3; v_call: TRBV6-5; clone_size: .; cdr3_nt: TGTGCCAGCAGCCGACTAGCGGGAGAGTCTGCTACGCAGTATTTT; cdr3_aa: CASSRLAGESATQYF
d_call: TRBD2; j_call: TRBJ2-7; v_call: TRBV7-6; clone_size: .; cdr3_nt: TGTGCCAGCAGCTCGAGACTAGCGGGAGAGAGCGAGCAGTACTTC; cdr3_aa: CASSSRLAGESEQYF
d_call: .; j_call: TRBJ2-7; v_call: TRBV7-6; clone_size: once; cdr3_nt: TGTGCCAGCAGCCGCGACAGAAGCTACGAGCAGTACTTC; cdr3_aa: CASSRDRSYEQYF
d_call: TRBD2; j_call: TRBJ2-1; v_call: TRBV11-2; clone_size: .; cdr3_nt: TGTGCCAGCAGCTCTCTAGCGGGAGGAACCTACAATGAGCAGTTCTTC; cdr3_aa: CASSSLAGGTYNEQFF
d_call: .; j_call: TRBJ1-5; v_call: TRBV19; clone_size: .; cdr3_nt: TGTGCCAGCTCAGATCGGGGGCAGCCCCAGCATTTT; cdr3_aa: CASSDRGQPQHF
d_call: TRBD1; j_call: TRBJ2-7; v_call: TRBV7-6; clone_size: .; cdr3_nt: TGTGCCAGCAGCTTGGGGACAGGTGTGGGGGAGCAGTACTTC; cdr3_aa: CASSLGTGVGEQYF
d_call: .; j_call: TRBJ2-2; v_call: TRBV7-9; clone_size: .; cdr3_nt: TGTGCCAGCAGCCCATACACCGGGGAGCTGTTTTTT; cdr3_aa: CASSPYTGELFF
d_call: .; j_call: TRBJ2-7; v_call: TRBV19; clone_size: .; cdr3_nt: TGTGCCAGTAGTCCCGGACCCTACGAGCAGTACTTC; cdr3_aa: CASSPGPYEQYF
d_call: .; j_call: TRBJ1-1; v_call: TRBV2; clone_size: .; cdr3_nt: TGTGCCAGCAGTGAAAGGGTTCTGAACACTGAAGCTTTCTTT; cdr3_aa: CASSERVLNTEAFF
d_call: .; j_call: TRBJ2-1; v_call: TRBV4-2; clone_size: .; cdr3_nt: TGTGCCAGCAGCCCGGGCGCCCCGGGAGAGAGCTCCTACAATGAGCAGTTCTTC; cdr3_aa: CASSPGAPGESSYNEQFF
d_call: .; j_call: TRBJ2-7; v_call: TRBV4-2; clone_size: few; cdr3_nt: TGTGCCAGCAAGGGAGGATCCTACGAGCAGTACTTC; cdr3_aa: CASKGGSYEQYF
d_call: .; j_call: TRBJ2-7; v_call: TRBV5-1; clone_size: .; cdr3_nt: TGCGCCAGCAGCTTGGATCCACCCTACGAGCAGTACTTC; cdr3_aa: CASSLDPPYEQYF
d_call: .; j_call: TRBJ1-1; v_call: TRBV27; clone_size: .; cdr3_nt: TGTGCCAGCAGCCATTATACTTCCCAGAACACTGAAGCTTTCTTT; cdr3_aa: CASSHYTSQNTEAFF
d_call: TRBD1; j_call: TRBJ1-5; v_call: TRBV7-8; clone_size: .; cdr3_nt: TGTGCCAGCAGCTTAGAGGGGACAGACTTCAATCAGCCCCAGCATTTT; cdr3_aa: CASSLEGTDFNQPQHF
d_call: TRBD2; j_call: TRBJ2-7; v_call: TRBV27; clone_size: .; cdr3_nt: TGTGCCAGCAGCTTGACTAGCGGGCTATCCTACGAGCAGTACTTC; cdr3_aa: CASSLTSGLSYEQYF
d_call: .; j_call: TRBJ2-1; v_call: TRBV27; clone_size: .; cdr3_nt: TGTGCCAGCAGTTCTAGGGGGTCCTACAATGAGCAGTTCTTC; cdr3_aa: CASSSRGSYNEQFF
d_call: .; j_call: TRBJ2-1; v_call: TRBV6-5; clone_size: .; cdr3_nt: TGTGCCAGCAGTTACCTAGAGGGGGGATTAAATGAGCAGTTCTTC; cdr3_aa: CASSYLEGGLNEQFF
d_call: .; j_call: TRBJ1-1; v_call: TRBV6-5; clone_size: once; cdr3_nt: TGTGCCAGCCGCCTTGTTCAGGGATCGGACACTGAAGCTTTCTTT; cdr3_aa: CASRLVQGSDTEAFF
d_call: .; j_call: TRBJ1-4; v_call: TRBV19; clone_size: .; cdr3_nt: TGTGCCAGTAGTATAGAAGGGACATGGACTAATGAAAAACTGTTTTTT; cdr3_aa: CASSIEGTWTNEKLFF
d_call: .; j_call: TRBJ2-7; v_call: TRBV10-2; clone_size: .; cdr3_nt: TGCGCCAGCAGACTTGATCTCTCCTACGAGCAGTACTTC; cdr3_aa: CASRLDLSYEQYF
d_call: .; j_call: TRBJ2-7; v_call: TRBV19; clone_size: .; cdr3_nt: TGTGCCAGTAGTATCACAACAGGGACCGAGCAGTACTTC; cdr3_aa: CASSITTGTEQYF
d_call: .; j_call: TRBJ2-3; v_call: TRBV2; clone_size: .; cdr3_nt: TGTGCCAGCAGACCGACGGGCTACAGTCCTCTCACAGATACGCAGTATTTT; cdr3_aa: CASRPTGYSPLTDTQYF
d_call: .; j_call: TRBJ2-3; v_call: TRBV27; clone_size: .; cdr3_nt: TGTGCCAGCAGTTTAGGGTTATACACAGATACGCAGTATTTT; cdr3_aa: CASSLGLYTDTQYF
d_call: TRBD2; j_call: TRBJ2-1; v_call: TRBV27; clone_size: .; cdr3_nt: TGTGCCAGCAGTTTAGTTGGACTAGCGGGGTCCTTATACAATGAGCAGTTCTTC; cdr3_aa: CASSLVGLAGSLYNEQFF
d_call: .; j_call: TRBJ1-2; v_call: TRBV7-6; clone_size: .; cdr3_nt: TGTGCCAGCAGCTTCCGGGGGGTCTATGGCTACACCTTC; cdr3_aa: CASSFRGVYGYTF
d_call: .; j_call: TRBJ2-1; v_call: TRBV2; clone_size: .; cdr3_nt: TGTGCCAGCTACCAGGTCTCCTACAATGAGCAGTTCTTC; cdr3_aa: CASYQVSYNEQFF
d_call: .; j_call: TRBJ2-7; v_call: TRBV19; clone_size: .; cdr3_nt: TGTGCCAGTAAGTCTAGCGACTCCTACGAGCAGTACTTC; cdr3_aa: CASKSSDSYEQYF
d_call: .; j_call: TRBJ1-2; v_call: TRBV20-1; clone_size: .; cdr3_nt: TGCAGTGCTCCGCGTCATGGTGGCTACACCTTC; cdr3_aa: CSAPRHGGYTF
d_call: .; j_call: TRBJ2-7; v_call: TRBV11-2; clone_size: .; cdr3_nt: TGTGCCAGCAGCTCGGGGCTCTCCTACGAGCAGTACTTC; cdr3_aa: CASSSGLSYEQYF
d_call: .; j_call: TRBJ1-2; v_call: TRBV5-6; clone_size: few; cdr3_nt: TGTGCCAGCAGCTCCGCAGGCTACCTAGCGGGCTATGGCTACACCTTC; cdr3_aa: CASSSAGYLAGYGYTF
d_call: .; j_call: TRBJ2-2; v_call: TRBV11-3; clone_size: .; cdr3_nt: TGTGCCAGCAGCTTAGATCTCCAGACCGGGGAGCTGTTTTTT; cdr3_aa: CASSLDLQTGELFF
d_call: .; j_call: TRBJ1-6; v_call: TRBV6-6; clone_size: .; cdr3_nt: TGTGCCAGCAGTTACTCGTTTGGCTCACCCCTCCACTTT; cdr3_aa: CASSYSFGSPLHF
d_call: .; j_call: TRBJ1-2; v_call: TRBV30; clone_size: once; cdr3_nt: TGTGCCTGGGAACCAACCACTAACTATGGCTACACCTTC; cdr3_aa: CAWEPTTNYGYTF
d_call: .; j_call: TRBJ2-1; v_call: TRBV7-9; clone_size: .; cdr3_nt: TGTGCCAGCAGCGCAGAGGGCTTTAGCTCCTACAATGAGCAGTTCTTC; cdr3_aa: CASSAEGFSSYNEQFF
d_call: TRBD1; j_call: TRBJ2-1; v_call: TRBV9; clone_size: .; cdr3_nt: TGTGCCAGCAGCGCCCTAATACCCGGGACAGGGCTCAATGAGCAGTTCTTC; cdr3_aa: CASSALIPGTGLNEQFF
d_call: .; j_call: TRBJ1-5; v_call: TRBV19; clone_size: .; cdr3_nt: TGTGCCAGTACACTAGGTGGCAACGGCAATCAGCCCCAGCATTTT; cdr3_aa: CASTLGGNGNQPQHF
d_call: .; j_call: TRBJ1-1; v_call: TRBV7-9; clone_size: .; cdr3_nt: TGTGCCAGCAGCTTAGCGCAAATGAACACTGAAGCTTTCTTT; cdr3_aa: CASSLAQMNTEAFF
d_call: .; j_call: TRBJ2-5; v_call: TRBV5-6; clone_size: .; cdr3_nt: TGTGCCAGCACCCGGGGGGAGACCCAGTACTTC; cdr3_aa: CASTRGETQYF